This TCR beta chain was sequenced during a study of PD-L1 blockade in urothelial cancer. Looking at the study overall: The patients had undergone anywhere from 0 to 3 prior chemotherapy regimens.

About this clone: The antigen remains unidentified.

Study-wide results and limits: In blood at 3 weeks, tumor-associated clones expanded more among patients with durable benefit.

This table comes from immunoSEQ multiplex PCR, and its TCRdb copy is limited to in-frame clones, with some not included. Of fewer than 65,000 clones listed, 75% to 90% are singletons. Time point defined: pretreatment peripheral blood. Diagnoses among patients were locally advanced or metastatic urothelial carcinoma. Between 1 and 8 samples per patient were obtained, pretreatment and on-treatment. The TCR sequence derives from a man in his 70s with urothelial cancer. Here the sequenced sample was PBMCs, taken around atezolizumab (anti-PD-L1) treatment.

CDR3 in amino acids: CASSQDSDTEAFF. CDR3 DNA sequence: TGCGCCAGCAGCCAAGACAGCGACACTGAAGCTTTCTTT. The rearrangement links TRBV4-3 to TRBJ1-1; D unresolved. The V end was cut by 0 bases, the J end by 3 bases, with 5 bases between. Germline-derived CDR1 and CDR2 are LGHNA and YSLEER. The CDR3 runs to 13 residues.